This paragraph reports one T cell receptor beta chain. The antigen is not known. The data are from a study of blood T cells in healthy people across ages. A sample-barcoded 5' primer and a J-beta primer mix were used in a second PCR of roughly 7 to 11 cycles. Every cDNA molecule carried a tag from a template-switch adaptor bearing 12 random nucleotides. MiXCR, run by TCRdb on the 5' RACE reads, gives a single entry per CDR3 protein. This table holds roughly 410,000 distinct CDR3 sequences, roughly half found once. After removal of 4 bases from V and 6 bases from J, the junction contained 15 bases not matched to a gene. Germline V gene sequence: CDR1 MGHRA, CDR2 YSYEKL. There are 16 residues in the CDR3. Study observations and caveats: Expanded clonotype shifts may have been confounded, as the donors had an unknown CMV status.

This chain joins TRBV4-1 and TRBJ2-7, with 7 bases lining up with TRBD1. Material for sequencing was blood. This receptor was taken from a man aged 60 to 69 in good health. The CDR3 protein is CASSRARTGVPFEQYF. CDR3 nucleotide sequence: TGCGCCAGCAGCCGAGCCCGAACAGGGGTTCCATTCGAGCAGTACTTC.